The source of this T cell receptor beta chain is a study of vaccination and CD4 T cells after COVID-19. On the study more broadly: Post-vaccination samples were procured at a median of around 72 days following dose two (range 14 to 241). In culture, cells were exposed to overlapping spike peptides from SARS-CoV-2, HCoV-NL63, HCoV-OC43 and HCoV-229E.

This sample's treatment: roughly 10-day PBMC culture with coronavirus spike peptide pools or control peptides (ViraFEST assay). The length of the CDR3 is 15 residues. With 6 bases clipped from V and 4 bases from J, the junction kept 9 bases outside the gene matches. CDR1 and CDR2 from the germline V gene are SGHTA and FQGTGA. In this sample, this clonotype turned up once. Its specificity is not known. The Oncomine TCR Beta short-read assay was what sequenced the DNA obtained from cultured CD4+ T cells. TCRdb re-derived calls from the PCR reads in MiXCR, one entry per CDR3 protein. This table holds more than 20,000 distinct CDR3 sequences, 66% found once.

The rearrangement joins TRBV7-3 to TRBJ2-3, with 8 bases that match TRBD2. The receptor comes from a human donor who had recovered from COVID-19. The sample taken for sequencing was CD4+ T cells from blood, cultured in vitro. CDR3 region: CASSKGLAGADTQYF. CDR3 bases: TGTGCCAGCAGTAAGGGGCTAGCGGGTGCAGATACGCAGTATTTT.